A selection of T cell receptor beta chains follows, all from one sample in a study of blood T cell repertoires in COVID-19. Only in-frame clones appear in the TCRdb table, and some are missing; sequencing was by immunoSEQ multiplex PCR. Among 150,000 to 200,000 clones listed, around 80% were seen once. Sequencing input: PBMCs or T cells enriched from blood (not recorded which). These receptors all come from a woman aged 55-70 years who had recovered from COVID-19. Each CDR3 is given with its conserved first and last residue. The D gene is left open where the match is weak. Rows give clone size only sometimes, using once, few, many, or a class for an expanded clone.

d_gene: TRBD1; abundance: .; v_gene: TRBV5-8; j_gene: TRBJ1-2; CDR3nt: TGTGCCAGCAGCTATGACAGGGCCTATGGCTACACCTTC; CDR3aa: CASSYDRAYGYTF
d_gene: TRBD1; abundance: .; v_gene: TRBV5-6; j_gene: TRBJ2-7; CDR3nt: TGTGCCAGCAGGGAATACGCAGGGGGCGAAGGGGACGAGCAGTACTTC; CDR3aa: CASREYAGGEGDEQYF
d_gene: .; abundance: once; v_gene: TRBV7-2; j_gene: TRBJ2-5; CDR3nt: TGTGCCAGCAGCTCCCGGGGTGGGGGGAGGAATTCCGAGACCCAGTACTTC; CDR3aa: CASSSRGGGRNSETQYF
d_gene: .; abundance: few; v_gene: TRBV6-2/TRBV6-3; j_gene: TRBJ1-5; CDR3nt: TGTGCCAGCAGTTACTCGACAGTAAATCAGCCCCAGCATTTT; CDR3aa: CASSYSTVNQPQHF
d_gene: .; abundance: .; v_gene: TRBV30; j_gene: TRBJ1-1; CDR3nt: TGTGCCTGGAGGAGGACACTGAACACTGAAGCTTTCTTT; CDR3aa: CAWRRTLNTEAFF
d_gene: .; abundance: .; v_gene: TRBV30; j_gene: TRBJ1-4; CDR3nt: TGTGCCTGGGGGCGGGGAATCGGGGGGAGCGCGACTGGAAAACTGTTTTTT; CDR3aa: CAWGRGIGGSATGKLFF
d_gene: .; abundance: .; v_gene: TRBV6-5; j_gene: TRBJ2-6; CDR3nt: TGTGCCAGCACGTCAGGCGTCTCTGGGGCCAACGTCCTGACTTTC; CDR3aa: CASTSGVSGANVLTF
d_gene: .; abundance: .; v_gene: TRBV3-1/TRBV3-2; j_gene: TRBJ1-1; CDR3nt: TGTGCCAGCAGCCAAGGTCTCGAGGGAACTGAAGCTTTCTTT; CDR3aa: CASSQGLEGTEAFF
d_gene: .; abundance: .; v_gene: TRBV5-1; j_gene: TRBJ2-7; CDR3nt: TGCGCCAGCAGCGGGAACACAGGGACCTACGAGCAGTACTTC; CDR3aa: CASSGNTGTYEQYF
d_gene: .; abundance: .; v_gene: TRBV5-4; j_gene: TRBJ1-6; CDR3nt: TGTGCCAGCAGAAGTAGACTCGATTCACCCCTCCACTTT; CDR3aa: CASRSRLDSPLHF
d_gene: TRBD2; abundance: .; v_gene: TRBV5-1; j_gene: TRBJ2-3; CDR3nt: TGCGCCAGCAGCTTCTTGGCGGGGGGAACAGATACGCAGTATTTT; CDR3aa: CASSFLAGGTDTQYF
d_gene: .; abundance: .; v_gene: TRBV5-1; j_gene: TRBJ2-2; CDR3nt: TGCGCCAGCAGCTTGGAGGGGCATGGCGGGGAGCTGTTTTTT; CDR3aa: CASSLEGHGGELFF
d_gene: .; abundance: .; v_gene: TRBV3-1/TRBV3-2; j_gene: TRBJ1-3; CDR3nt: TGTGCCAGCAGCCAAGAATTAATTTGGGGGGTTGGAAACACCATATATTTT; CDR3aa: CASSQELIWGVGNTIYF
d_gene: .; abundance: .; v_gene: TRBV6-5; j_gene: TRBJ1-6; CDR3nt: TGTGCCAGCAGAGGAGACGGCCGCAGTAATTCACCCCTCCACTTT; CDR3aa: CASRGDGRSNSPLHF
d_gene: TRBD1; abundance: .; v_gene: TRBV5-4; j_gene: TRBJ2-1; CDR3nt: TGTGCCCTCAGCTTCAGGGACAGGGGGTACAATGAGCAGTTCTTC; CDR3aa: CALSFRDRGYNEQFF
d_gene: .; abundance: few; v_gene: TRBV7-9; j_gene: TRBJ2-5; CDR3nt: TGTGCCAGCAGCTTAGTACAGGGTTTCCAAGAGACCCAGTACTTC; CDR3aa: CASSLVQGFQETQYF
d_gene: TRBD2; abundance: .; v_gene: TRBV27; j_gene: TRBJ2-7; CDR3nt: TGTGCCAGCAGTTTATGGGGGGGTGACGAGCAGTACTTC; CDR3aa: CASSLWGGDEQYF
d_gene: .; abundance: .; v_gene: TRBV18; j_gene: TRBJ2-7; CDR3nt: TGTGCCAGCTCACGGTCGGAGGAGCAGTACTTC; CDR3aa: CASSRSEEQYF
d_gene: TRBD1; abundance: .; v_gene: TRBV3-1/TRBV3-2; j_gene: TRBJ1-6; CDR3nt: TGTGCCAGCAGCCAGTCCAGGGGGAACAATTCACCCCTCCACTTT; CDR3aa: CASSQSRGNNSPLHF
d_gene: TRBD2; abundance: .; v_gene: TRBV5-1; j_gene: TRBJ2-1; CDR3nt: TGCGCCAGCAGCTTTTCGAACCAGCGGGGTCGGGATGAGCAGTTCTTC; CDR3aa: CASSFSNQRGRDEQFF
d_gene: .; abundance: .; v_gene: TRBV5-4; j_gene: TRBJ2-2; CDR3nt: TGTGCCAGCAGCCCCGGGGGGGGCAGGGGGACCACCGGGGAGCTGTTTTTT; CDR3aa: CASSPGGGRGTTGELFF
d_gene: TRBD1; abundance: .; v_gene: TRBV7-9; j_gene: TRBJ1-1; CDR3nt: TGTGCCAGCAGCTGGTTGACCGGGACAGGGGGCCCCGCTTTCTTT; CDR3aa: CASSWLTGTGGPAFF
d_gene: .; abundance: .; v_gene: TRBV19; j_gene: TRBJ2-2; CDR3nt: TGTGCCAGTAGACTAGGCCCGAACACCGGGGAGCTGTTTTTT; CDR3aa: CASRLGPNTGELFF
d_gene: .; abundance: .; v_gene: TRBV5-4; j_gene: TRBJ2-2; CDR3nt: TGTGCCAGCAGCCCGGACAGAACCGGGGAGCTGTTTTTT; CDR3aa: CASSPDRTGELFF
d_gene: .; abundance: .; v_gene: TRBV18; j_gene: TRBJ1-3; CDR3nt: TGTGCCAGTACCGTGGGAGTCACTGGAAACACCATATATTTT; CDR3aa: CASTVGVTGNTIYF
d_gene: .; abundance: .; v_gene: TRBV7-3; j_gene: TRBJ1-2; CDR3nt: TGTGCCAGCAGCTTAACTTCGTCGGGATCGCGGGGCTACACCTTC; CDR3aa: CASSLTSSGSRGYTF
d_gene: TRBD2; abundance: many; v_gene: TRBV19; j_gene: TRBJ2-2; CDR3nt: TGTGCCAGCGCGAGCGGGAATACTAACACCGGGGAGCTGTTTTTT; CDR3aa: CASASGNTNTGELFF
d_gene: TRBD1; abundance: .; v_gene: TRBV5-4; j_gene: TRBJ1-2; CDR3nt: TGTGCCAGCAGCTCACCGGACAGGTACCGTGGCTACACCTTC; CDR3aa: CASSSPDRYRGYTF
d_gene: TRBD2; abundance: .; v_gene: TRBV28; j_gene: TRBJ2-3; CDR3nt: TGTGCCAGCAGTTTATGGACTAGCGGGGCAGATACGCAGTATTTT; CDR3aa: CASSLWTSGADTQYF
d_gene: .; abundance: once; v_gene: TRBV2; j_gene: TRBJ2-5; CDR3nt: TGTGCCAGCAGTGTCGGGGAGACCCAGTACTTC; CDR3aa: CASSVGETQYF
d_gene: .; abundance: .; v_gene: TRBV18; j_gene: TRBJ2-1; CDR3nt: TGTGCCAGCTCAGCAGGGAAGCGTGAGCAGTTCTTC; CDR3aa: CASSAGKREQFF
d_gene: .; abundance: .; v_gene: TRBV7-3; j_gene: TRBJ1-1; CDR3nt: TGTGCCAGCAGCTCATCAGGGGCGTCCACTGAAGCTTTCTTT; CDR3aa: CASSSSGASTEAFF
d_gene: TRBD2; abundance: .; v_gene: TRBV7-6; j_gene: TRBJ2-1; CDR3nt: TGTGCCAGCAGCTTAATAGCGACTAGCGGGAGGGCCGGTGAGCAGTTCTTC; CDR3aa: CASSLIATSGRAGEQFF
d_gene: TRBD1; abundance: .; v_gene: TRBV7-9; j_gene: TRBJ1-4; CDR3nt: TGTGCCAGCAGCTTCGACAGGGCTAATGAAAAACTGTTTTTT; CDR3aa: CASSFDRANEKLFF
d_gene: TRBD1; abundance: once; v_gene: TRBV5-1; j_gene: TRBJ1-6; CDR3nt: TGCGCCAGCAGCTTGGGGACAGGGGAAGGTTCACCCCTCCACTTT; CDR3aa: CASSLGTGEGSPLHF
d_gene: .; abundance: .; v_gene: TRBV19; j_gene: TRBJ1-3; CDR3nt: TGTGCCAGTAGCTACTCTGGAAACACCATATATTTT; CDR3aa: CASSYSGNTIYF
d_gene: .; abundance: .; v_gene: TRBV19; j_gene: TRBJ2-2; CDR3nt: TGTGCCAGTAGTATATCAGGACTTAACACCGGGGAGCTGTTTTTT; CDR3aa: CASSISGLNTGELFF
d_gene: TRBD2; abundance: .; v_gene: TRBV28; j_gene: TRBJ2-1; CDR3nt: TGTGCCAGCAGAACCGGGACTAGCATCCACAATGAGCAGTTCTTC; CDR3aa: CASRTGTSIHNEQFF
d_gene: .; abundance: once; v_gene: TRBV12-5; j_gene: TRBJ2-5; CDR3nt: TGTGCTAGTGGTTTGGGGGGAGGTCAAGAGACCCAGTACTTC; CDR3aa: CASGLGGGQETQYF
d_gene: TRBD2; abundance: .; v_gene: TRBV9; j_gene: TRBJ2-3; CDR3nt: TGTGCCAGCAGCGCGGGGACTAGCTCTAATACGCAGTATTTT; CDR3aa: CASSAGTSSNTQYF
d_gene: .; abundance: .; v_gene: TRBV6-5; j_gene: TRBJ2-3; CDR3nt: TGTGCCAGCAGTTCCGCCCTCTCGGGGACGCAGTATTTT; CDR3aa: CASSSALSGTQYF
d_gene: .; abundance: few; v_gene: TRBV5-1; j_gene: TRBJ1-6; CDR3nt: TGCGCCAGCAGTCGACAGAATTCACCCCTCCACTTT; CDR3aa: CASSRQNSPLHF
d_gene: .; abundance: few; v_gene: TRBV21-1; j_gene: TRBJ1-4; CDR3nt: TGTGCCAGCAGCCCTCACTCCCCGGAGGGTGAAAAACTGTTTTTT; CDR3aa: CASSPHSPEGEKLFF
d_gene: TRBD1; abundance: .; v_gene: TRBV5-6; j_gene: TRBJ2-2; CDR3nt: TGTGCCAGCGCGGGACAGGGGAGCACCGGGGAGCTGTTTTTT; CDR3aa: CASAGQGSTGELFF
d_gene: .; abundance: .; v_gene: TRBV5-1; j_gene: TRBJ1-3; CDR3nt: TGCGCCAGCAGAGCGGAAGGCTCTGGAAACACCATATATTTT; CDR3aa: CASRAEGSGNTIYF